These T cell receptor beta chains were read from a single sample in a study of long-term antiretroviral therapy in people with HIV. TCRdb's copy holds only in-frame clones and misses some; the assay was immunoSEQ multiplex PCR. The data contain about 34,000 clones, roughly 94% of them singletons. Source: unsorted PBMCs, taken approximately 5 years after starting antiretroviral therapy. These receptors all come from a woman aged 50 to 60 with HIV. Both conserved end residues are part of each CDR3. D genes are given only for firm matches. Not every row has a clone size; where given, it reads once, few, many or a size class.

j_gene: TRBJ2-1
d_gene: .
v_gene: TRBV15
abundance: .
CDR3aa: CATSPSTDGNEQFF
CDR3nt: TGTGCCACCAGCCCTTCAACAGACGGGAATGAGCAGTTCTTC

j_gene: TRBJ2-7
d_gene: .
v_gene: TRBV4-1
abundance: .
CDR3aa: CASSFETGSYEQYF
CDR3nt: TGCGCCAGCAGCTTTGAAACAGGTTCCTACGAGCAGTACTTC

j_gene: TRBJ1-3
d_gene: TRBD1
v_gene: TRBV6-4
abundance: .
CDR3aa: CASTETGEGNTIYF
CDR3nt: TGTGCCAGCACTGAGACAGGGGAGGGAAACACCATATATTTT

j_gene: TRBJ1-4
d_gene: .
v_gene: TRBV27
abundance: .
CDR3aa: CASSLGAANEKLFF
CDR3nt: TGTGCCAGCAGTTTGGGGGCAGCTAATGAAAAACTGTTTTTT

j_gene: TRBJ1-4
d_gene: .
v_gene: TRBV2
abundance: once
CDR3aa: CASSQFRGTFNEKLFF
CDR3nt: TGTGCCAGCAGTCAATTCCGCGGGACATTTAATGAAAAACTGTTTTTT

j_gene: TRBJ2-7
d_gene: TRBD1
v_gene: TRBV6-5
abundance: .
CDR3aa: CASSLPGTGFYEQYF
CDR3nt: TGTGCCAGCAGTCTTCCCGGGACAGGTTTCTACGAGCAGTACTTC

j_gene: TRBJ2-1
d_gene: TRBD1
v_gene: TRBV29-1
abundance: .
CDR3aa: CSVDRDRYNEQFF
CDR3nt: TGCAGCGTTGACAGGGACAGATACAATGAGCAGTTCTTC

j_gene: TRBJ1-1
d_gene: .
v_gene: TRBV5-4
abundance: .
CDR3aa: CASSRPGNTEAFF
CDR3nt: TGTGCCAGCAGCCGTCCGGGGAACACTGAAGCTTTCTTT

j_gene: TRBJ1-6
d_gene: .
v_gene: TRBV7-3
abundance: .
CDR3aa: CASSFDGYNSPLHF
CDR3nt: TGTGCCAGCAGCTTCGACGGCTATAATTCACCCCTCCACTTT

j_gene: TRBJ1-3
d_gene: TRBD1
v_gene: TRBV5-1
abundance: .
CDR3aa: CASSLDRGPGNTIYF
CDR3nt: TGCGCCAGCAGCTTGGACAGGGGCCCTGGAAACACCATATATTTT

j_gene: TRBJ1-2
d_gene: .
v_gene: TRBV7-9
abundance: .
CDR3aa: CASRPTLRLTNYGYTF
CDR3nt: TGTGCCAGCAGGCCTACGCTGAGACTGACAAACTATGGCTACACCTTC

j_gene: TRBJ2-7
d_gene: .
v_gene: TRBV10-2
abundance: .
CDR3aa: CASRLTGGAIEQYF
CDR3nt: TGCGCCAGCAGGCTGACCGGCGGGGCAATCGAGCAGTACTTC

j_gene: TRBJ2-5
d_gene: .
v_gene: TRBV5-4
abundance: .
CDR3aa: CASSLLGTQETQYF
CDR3nt: TGTGCCAGCAGCTTGCTAGGGACGCAAGAGACCCAGTACTTC

j_gene: TRBJ1-6
d_gene: TRBD1
v_gene: TRBV6-6
abundance: .
CDR3aa: CASSYGTANSPLHF
CDR3nt: TGTGCCAGCAGTTACGGGACAGCTAATTCACCCCTCCACTTT

j_gene: TRBJ1-1
d_gene: TRBD1
v_gene: TRBV7-3
abundance: .
CDR3aa: CASSPHGTGFSGAFF
CDR3nt: TGTGCCAGCAGCCCCCATGGGACAGGGTTCAGTGGAGCTTTCTTT

j_gene: TRBJ1-6
d_gene: TRBD1
v_gene: TRBV5-1
abundance: .
CDR3aa: CASSIEPQGNTYNSPLHF
CDR3nt: TGCGCCAGCAGCATAGAACCACAGGGGAACACCTATAATTCACCCCTCCACTTT

j_gene: TRBJ2-1
d_gene: TRBD2
v_gene: TRBV7-6
abundance: .
CDR3aa: CASSLASGGAEQFF
CDR3nt: TGTGCCAGCAGCTTGGCTAGCGGGGGGGCTGAGCAGTTCTTC

j_gene: TRBJ2-3
d_gene: TRBD2
v_gene: TRBV5-1
abundance: .
CDR3aa: CASSLWDSGGTDTQYF
CDR3nt: TGCGCCAGCAGCTTGTGGGATAGCGGGGGCACAGATACGCAGTATTTT

j_gene: TRBJ2-2
d_gene: TRBD2
v_gene: TRBV7-3
abundance: few
CDR3aa: CASSLNRLADATNTGELFF
CDR3nt: TGTGCCAGCAGCTTAAATCGACTAGCGGACGCCACGAACACCGGGGAGCTGTTTTTT

j_gene: TRBJ2-2
d_gene: TRBD1
v_gene: TRBV7-3
abundance: .
CDR3aa: CASSLMGQGNGELFF
CDR3nt: TGTGCCAGCAGCTTAATGGGACAGGGGAACGGGGAGCTGTTTTTT

j_gene: TRBJ1-2
d_gene: .
v_gene: TRBV6-5
abundance: .
CDR3aa: CASSTGQNYGYTF
CDR3nt: TGTGCCAGCAGTACCGGACAGAACTATGGCTACACCTTC

j_gene: TRBJ2-2
d_gene: TRBD1
v_gene: TRBV19
abundance: .
CDR3aa: CASSSEGVRDRGAGELFF
CDR3nt: TGTGCCAGTAGTTCAGAGGGTGTCCGGGACAGGGGTGCCGGGGAGCTGTTTTTT

j_gene: TRBJ1-1
d_gene: .
v_gene: TRBV5-1
abundance: .
CDR3aa: CASSLADGPEAFF
CDR3nt: TGCGCCAGCAGCTTGGCGGACGGACCTGAAGCTTTCTTT

j_gene: TRBJ2-3
d_gene: TRBD2
v_gene: TRBV5-6
abundance: .
CDR3aa: CASSSLASGGSSTDTQYF
CDR3nt: TGTGCCAGCAGCTCTTTGGCTAGCGGGGGTTCTAGCACAGATACGCAGTATTTT

j_gene: TRBJ1-2
d_gene: TRBD1
v_gene: TRBV7-6
abundance: .
CDR3aa: CASSLDGRGRAYGYTF
CDR3nt: TGTGCCAGCAGCTTAGACGGCAGGGGGCGGGCCTATGGCTACACCTTC

j_gene: TRBJ1-2
d_gene: TRBD1
v_gene: TRBV6-5
abundance: .
CDR3aa: CASSYEQGRGGYTF
CDR3nt: TGTGCCAGCAGTTACGAACAGGGGAGGGGAGGCTACACCTTC

j_gene: TRBJ1-3
d_gene: .
v_gene: TRBV5-1
abundance: .
CDR3aa: CASSAEPSGNTIYF
CDR3nt: TGCGCCAGCAGCGCGGAGCCGTCGGGAAACACCATATATTTT

j_gene: TRBJ1-1
d_gene: .
v_gene: TRBV4-3
abundance: .
CDR3aa: CASSQSYRNTEAFF
CDR3nt: TGCGCCAGCAGCCAGAGTTATAGGAACACTGAAGCTTTCTTT

j_gene: TRBJ2-2
d_gene: .
v_gene: TRBV29-1
abundance: .
CDR3aa: CSVGGLANTGELFF
CDR3nt: TGCAGCGTTGGAGGACTGGCGAACACCGGGGAGCTGTTTTTT

j_gene: TRBJ1-2
d_gene: .
v_gene: TRBV7-9
abundance: .
CDR3aa: CASSPPDRYGYTF
CDR3nt: TGTGCCAGCAGCCCCCCGGACAGATATGGCTACACCTTC

j_gene: TRBJ2-5
d_gene: .
v_gene: TRBV7-3
abundance: .
CDR3aa: CASSLWRCRQETQYF
CDR3nt: TGTGCCAGCAGCTTATGGAGGTGTCGGCAAGAGACCCAGTACTTC

j_gene: TRBJ1-5
d_gene: .
v_gene: TRBV5-8
abundance: .
CDR3aa: CASSLDPGLGQPQHF
CDR3nt: TGTGCCAGCAGCTTGGACCCAGGGTTGGGTCAGCCCCAGCATTTT

j_gene: TRBJ2-2
d_gene: TRBD1
v_gene: TRBV5-1
abundance: .
CDR3aa: CASSFDRAANTGELFF
CDR3nt: TGCGCCAGCAGCTTCGACAGGGCTGCGAACACCGGGGAGCTGTTTTTT

j_gene: TRBJ2-3
d_gene: .
v_gene: TRBV19
abundance: .
CDR3aa: CASSMGVTDTQYF
CDR3nt: TGTGCCAGTAGTATGGGGGTCACAGATACGCAGTATTTT

j_gene: TRBJ2-3
d_gene: TRBD2
v_gene: TRBV4-3
abundance: once
CDR3aa: CASSQDLAGGLSTDTQYF
CDR3nt: TGCGCCAGCAGCCAAGATCTAGCGGGGGGGCTTAGCACAGATACGCAGTATTTT

j_gene: TRBJ1-2
d_gene: TRBD1
v_gene: TRBV6-5
abundance: .
CDR3aa: CASSEERDRRRYTF
CDR3nt: TGTGCCAGCAGTGAAGAGAGGGACAGGAGGCGCTACACCTTC

j_gene: TRBJ1-1
d_gene: .
v_gene: TRBV7-9
abundance: .
CDR3aa: CASSPGGTEAFF
CDR3nt: TGTGCCAGCAGTCCGGGGGGCACTGAAGCTTTCTTT

j_gene: TRBJ2-2
d_gene: .
v_gene: TRBV6-5
abundance: .
CDR3aa: CASSARGGYTGELFF
CDR3nt: TGTGCCAGCAGTGCGCGTGGAGGGTACACCGGGGAGCTGTTTTTT

j_gene: TRBJ1-5
d_gene: .
v_gene: TRBV7-2
abundance: .
CDR3aa: CASSLVLGGNQPQHF
CDR3nt: TGTGCCAGCAGCTTAGTTTTAGGTGGCAATCAGCCCCAGCATTTT

j_gene: TRBJ2-3
d_gene: .
v_gene: TRBV6-5
abundance: .
CDR3aa: CASSPSGGTDTQYF
CDR3nt: TGTGCCAGCAGTCCCAGTGGGGGCACAGATACGCAGTATTTT

j_gene: TRBJ1-1
d_gene: .
v_gene: TRBV5-1
abundance: .
CDR3aa: CASSLAAGTTEAFF
CDR3nt: TGCGCCAGCAGCTTGGCCGCAGGTACCACTGAAGCTTTCTTT

j_gene: TRBJ1-2
d_gene: TRBD1
v_gene: TRBV5-4
abundance: .
CDR3aa: CASSLNRGGGYTF
CDR3nt: TGTGCCAGCAGCTTGAACAGGGGAGGCGGCTACACCTTC

j_gene: TRBJ2-2
d_gene: .
v_gene: TRBV11-1
abundance: .
CDR3aa: CASSFRTGELFF
CDR3nt: TGTGCCAGCAGCTTTAGGACAGGGGAGCTGTTTTTT

j_gene: TRBJ1-1
d_gene: .
v_gene: TRBV19
abundance: .
CDR3aa: CASSIRGAGVNTEAFF
CDR3nt: TGTGCCAGTAGTATCCGGGGGGCCGGGGTGAACACTGAAGCTTTCTTT

j_gene: TRBJ2-1
d_gene: TRBD1
v_gene: TRBV6-5
abundance: .
CDR3aa: CASRPGTVYNEQFF
CDR3nt: TGTGCCAGCAGACCCGGGACAGTCTACAATGAGCAGTTCTTC

j_gene: TRBJ1-1
d_gene: .
v_gene: TRBV19
abundance: .
CDR3aa: CASNDRAGGKAFF
CDR3nt: TGTGCCAGTAATGATAGGGCAGGAGGGAAAGCTTTCTTT

j_gene: TRBJ1-2
d_gene: .
v_gene: TRBV6-5
abundance: .
CDR3aa: CASKRSGQGYTF
CDR3nt: TGTGCCAGCAAACGATCTGGGCAAGGCTACACCTTC

j_gene: TRBJ1-2
d_gene: .
v_gene: TRBV5-1
abundance: .
CDR3aa: CASSLNMDYYGYTF
CDR3nt: TGCGCCAGCAGCTTGAATATGGATTACTATGGCTACACCTTC

j_gene: TRBJ2-3
d_gene: .
v_gene: TRBV4-1
abundance: .
CDR3aa: CASSQAYRTDTQYF
CDR3nt: TGCGCCAGCAGCCAAGCTTACAGGACAGATACGCAGTATTTT

j_gene: TRBJ1-5
d_gene: .
v_gene: TRBV18
abundance: .
CDR3aa: CASSPTDRYSNQPQHF
CDR3nt: TGTGCCAGCTCACCGACAGACAGATATAGCAATCAGCCCCAGCATTTT

j_gene: TRBJ1-2
d_gene: .
v_gene: TRBV19
abundance: once
CDR3aa: CASTPGINYGYTF
CDR3nt: TGTGCCAGTACCCCGGGGATCAACTATGGCTACACCTTC

j_gene: TRBJ1-4
d_gene: TRBD1
v_gene: TRBV4-3
abundance: .
CDR3aa: CASSQEGQGNEKLFF
CDR3nt: TGCGCCAGCAGCCAAGAGGGACAGGGAAATGAAAAACTGTTTTTT

j_gene: TRBJ2-5
d_gene: .
v_gene: TRBV7-6
abundance: .
CDR3aa: CASNFRGRETQYF
CDR3nt: TGTGCCAGCAACTTCCGGGGGAGGGAGACCCAGTACTTC

j_gene: TRBJ1-2
d_gene: .
v_gene: TRBV14
abundance: once
CDR3aa: CASSQVSVYGYTF
CDR3nt: TGTGCCAGCAGCCAAGTTTCAGTCTATGGCTACACCTTC

j_gene: TRBJ2-7
d_gene: .
v_gene: TRBV11-2
abundance: .
CDR3aa: CASSLVGPISYEQYF
CDR3nt: TGTGCCAGCAGCTTAGTCGGTCCCATCTCCTACGAGCAGTACTTC

j_gene: TRBJ1-5
d_gene: .
v_gene: TRBV19
abundance: .
CDR3aa: CASSIKKGDNQPQHF
CDR3nt: TGTGCCAGTAGTATAAAGAAGGGGGACAATCAGCCCCAGCATTTT